The clone carrying this T cell receptor (beta chain) was seen a handful of times. The antigen is undetermined. These data come from a study of molecular identifiers for immune sequencing clone quantification. Study-wide results and caveats: Underestimation of highly expanded clone sizes could arise where identical TCR molecules share a barcode. Effector cells kept over 99% of their molecules in clones above 20 RNA copies, while naive cells kept under 1% there.

It was with previously described methods and listed TCR primers that bulk TCR libraries were made. One entry per CDR3 protein results from TCRdb running MiXCR on the PCR reads. The sample holds 460,000 or so distinct CDR3 sequences, less than 30% seen once. The CD8+CD4-CCR7+CD45RA+ phenotype defined the sorted naive CD8 T cells. The CDR3 contains 19 residues. Trimming cost V 4 bases and J 5 bases, with 31 bases left between them. Germline V lookup: CDR1 SGHRS, CDR2 YFSETQ. This chain uses TRBV5-1 with TRBJ2-7; TRBD1 is a possible D gene (6 bases). Sample: naive CD8+ T cells from blood, with Jurkat cell RNA spiked in. Indicated subset: FACS-sorted CD8+CD4-CCR7+CD45RA+ naive T cells. This receptor was obtained from a human donor in good health. Some libraries in this study had Jurkat cell RNA spiked in. The CDR3 sequence: CASSPSISDTGTFMNEQYF. CDR3 bases: TGCGCCAGCAGCCCCTCGATTTCCGACACCGGGACATTTATGAACGAGCAGTACTTC.